This paragraph reports one TCR beta chain. This sample is part of a study of blood T cell repertoires in COVID-19. Overall study context: COVID-19 samples from acute and convalescent phases originated in the United States, Italy and Spain. The analysed material was cDNA or gDNA that came from T cells, B-cell-depleted T cells, or PBMCs.

In the authors' methods: Amplifying reference gene primers gave estimates of nucleated cell counts. This table comes from immunoSEQ multiplex PCR, and its TCRdb copy is limited to in-frame clones, with some not included. For V, J and clone size, that table is used; D and trimming come from the DNA. The repertoire holds some 260,000 clones, with about 79% as singletons. The CDR3 is 14 residues long. The germline gives CDR1 SGHVS, CDR2 FQNEAQ. The V end lost 3 bases, the J end lost 4 bases, and 11 bases lay between the germline ends. The sequence was obtained from an elderly man with acute or convalescent COVID-19. Sequenced material: peripheral blood. The rearrangement uses TRBV7-8 and TRBJ2-3, with a tentative D call TRBD2 (6 bases). CDR3 sequence: CASSFGGAADTQYF. The CDR3 bases are TGTGCCAGCAGCTTTGGAGGGGCCGCAGATACGCAGTATTTT.